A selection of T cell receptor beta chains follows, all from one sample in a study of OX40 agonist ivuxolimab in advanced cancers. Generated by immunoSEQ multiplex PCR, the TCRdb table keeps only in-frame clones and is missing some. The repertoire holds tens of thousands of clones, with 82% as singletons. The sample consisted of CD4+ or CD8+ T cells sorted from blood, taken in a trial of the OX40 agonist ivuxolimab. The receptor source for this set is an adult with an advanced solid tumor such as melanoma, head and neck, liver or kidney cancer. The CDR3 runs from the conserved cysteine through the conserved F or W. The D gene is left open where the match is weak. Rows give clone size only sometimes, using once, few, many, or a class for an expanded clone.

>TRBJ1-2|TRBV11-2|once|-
TGTGCCAGCAGCTTATCGGGGATTGGCGACTACACCTTC
CASSLSGIGDYTF
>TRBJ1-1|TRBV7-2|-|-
TGTGCCAGCAGCTTAGTAGGGGACCGTGGGAACACTGAAGCTTTCTTT
CASSLVGDRGNTEAFF
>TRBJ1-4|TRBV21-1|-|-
TGTGCCAGCAGCAAAGTCCGGGGTGAAAAACTGTTTTTT
CASSKVRGEKLFF
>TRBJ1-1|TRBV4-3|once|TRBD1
TGCGCCAGCAGCACTCCACCTGGACAGGGGAGGAACACTGAAGCTTTCTTT
CASSTPPGQGRNTEAFF
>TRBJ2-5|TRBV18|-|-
TGTGCCAGCTCACCAGTCAGTGAGACCCAGTACTTC
CASSPVSETQYF
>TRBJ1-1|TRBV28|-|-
TGTGCCAGCAAACTAGGGGGGGCCTACACTGAAGCTTTCTTT
CASKLGGAYTEAFF
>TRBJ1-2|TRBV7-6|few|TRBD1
TGTGCCAGCAGCCCCTCCCTCCTACAGGGGAGCTATGGCTACACCTTC
CASSPSLLQGSYGYTF
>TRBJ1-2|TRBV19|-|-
TGTGCCAGTAGTATCCTGAGGTCGGGGACGGATGGCTACACCTTC
CASSILRSGTDGYTF
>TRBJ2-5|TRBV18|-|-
TGTGCCAGCTCACCGGCTAGTAGGGGCCAAGAGACCCAGTACTTC
CASSPASRGQETQYF
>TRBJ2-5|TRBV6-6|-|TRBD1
TGTGCCAGCAACGACAGGGGGTACCAAGAGACCCAGTACTTC
CASNDRGYQETQYF
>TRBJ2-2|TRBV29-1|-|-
TGCAGCGTCGTTCTAAGGCTGAACACCGGGGAGCTGTTTTTT
CSVVLRLNTGELFF
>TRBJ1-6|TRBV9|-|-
TGTGCCAGCAGCGAGGACCCTGGGGGGGGACCTAGCTCCTATAATTCACCCCTCCACTTT
CASSEDPGGGPSSYNSPLHF
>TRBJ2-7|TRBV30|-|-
TGTGCCTGGAGTGCCCCCCGGGTTACAACCGACGACGAGCAGTACTTC
CAWSAPRVTTDDEQYF
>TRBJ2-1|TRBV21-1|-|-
TGTGCCAGCAGCGTTCCGGGACTAGCTAGTTCCTACAATGAGCAGTTCTTC
CASSVPGLASSYNEQFF
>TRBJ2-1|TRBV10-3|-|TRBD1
TGTGCCATCAACGGGGCAGGGGGCTCTTACAATGAGCAGTTCTTC
CAINGAGGSYNEQFF
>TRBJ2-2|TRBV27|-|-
TGTGCCAGCAGTTTGGAGGGAAAGGGCACCGGGGAGCTGTTTTTT
CASSLEGKGTGELFF
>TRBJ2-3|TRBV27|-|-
TGTGCCAGCAGTCTCCAGGGAAGGTTGGATACGCAGTATTTT
CASSLQGRLDTQYF
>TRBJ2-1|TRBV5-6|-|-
TGTGCCAGCAGCCCCATCTCCTACAATGAGCAGTTCTTC
CASSPISYNEQFF
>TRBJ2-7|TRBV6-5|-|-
TGTGCCAGCAGGACGAATGGCGGGGCCACCTACGAGCAGTACTTC
CASRTNGGATYEQYF
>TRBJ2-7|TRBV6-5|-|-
TGTGCCAGCAGTTACTCGACAAACTCCTACGAGCAGTACTTC
CASSYSTNSYEQYF
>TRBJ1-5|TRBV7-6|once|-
TGTGCCAGCAGCCCCATGGGAGGACACATTGATCAGCCCCAGCATTTT
CASSPMGGHIDQPQHF
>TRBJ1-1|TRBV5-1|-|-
TGCGCCAGCAGCTTGCAGGGGCAGAACACTGAAGCTTTCTTT
CASSLQGQNTEAFF
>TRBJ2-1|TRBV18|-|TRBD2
TGTGCCAGCTCTCCCAACGGACTAGCGGATAACAATGAGCAGTTCTTC
CASSPNGLADNNEQFF
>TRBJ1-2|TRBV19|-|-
TGTGCCAGTAGTACCCGGGGGGGTTTCGACTATGGCTACACCTTC
CASSTRGGFDYGYTF
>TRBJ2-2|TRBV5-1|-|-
TGCGCCAGCAGCCAAGGACTGGTCAACACCGGGGAGCTGTTTTTT
CASSQGLVNTGELFF
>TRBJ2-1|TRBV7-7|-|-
TGTGCTAGCAGCTCGGGGACATACTCCTACAATGAGCAGTTCTTC
CASSSGTYSYNEQFF
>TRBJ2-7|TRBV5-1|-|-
TGCGCCAGCAGCGTGGATATGGAATCGGGCTACGAGCAGTACTTC
CASSVDMESGYEQYF
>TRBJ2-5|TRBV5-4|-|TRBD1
TGTGCCAGCAGCTTGCAGGGGGCGAGGGAGACCCAGTACTTC
CASSLQGARETQYF
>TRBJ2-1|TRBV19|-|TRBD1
TGTGCCAGTAGAGCCCCGGGACAGGGGTCCTACAATGAGCAGTTCTTC
CASRAPGQGSYNEQFF
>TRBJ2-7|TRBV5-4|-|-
TGTGCCAGCAGCTCGGTTGCTAACCCCTACGAGCAGTACTTC
CASSSVANPYEQYF
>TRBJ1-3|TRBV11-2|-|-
TGTGCCAGCAGCTCATGGGGCAGGGGAGATGGAAACACCATATATTTT
CASSSWGRGDGNTIYF
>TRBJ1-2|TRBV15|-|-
TGTGCCACCAGCAGACCCCGGGACACGGTGAACTATGGCTACACCTTC
CATSRPRDTVNYGYTF
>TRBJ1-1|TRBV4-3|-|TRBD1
TGCGCCAGCAGCCAAGATTACGGGACAGGCAGCACTGAAGCTTTCTTT
CASSQDYGTGSTEAFF
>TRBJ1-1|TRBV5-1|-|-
TGTGCCAGCAGCTTGGGCGGAGTGGGGAACACTGAAGCTTTCTTT
CASSLGGVGNTEAFF
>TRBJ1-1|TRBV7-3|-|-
TGTGCCAGCAGCCTGCTTTCGACAGGCGGAGAAGCTTTCTTT
CASSLLSTGGEAFF
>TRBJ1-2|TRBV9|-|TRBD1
TGTGCCAGCAGCGGGGGGGACAGGTTTACCTATGGCTACACCTTC
CASSGGDRFTYGYTF
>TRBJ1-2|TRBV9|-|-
TGTGCCAGCAGCTTCAATACCTGGAATACTTACTACACCTTC
CASSFNTWNTYYTF
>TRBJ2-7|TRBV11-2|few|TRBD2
TGTGCCAGCAGCTTATCTAGCGGGGACTACGAGCAGTACTTC
CASSLSSGDYEQYF
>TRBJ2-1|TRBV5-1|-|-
TGCGCCAGCAGCTTGGTTGGTATCAATGAGCAGTTCTTC
CASSLVGINEQFF
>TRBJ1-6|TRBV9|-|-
TGTGCCAGCAGCGTAAGGGCCTCGGATTCACCCCTCCACTTT
CASSVRASDSPLHF
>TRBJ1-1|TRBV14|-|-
TGTGCCAGCAGCCGGAGACCCTACACTGAAGCTTTCTTT
CASSRRPYTEAFF
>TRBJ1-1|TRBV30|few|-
TGTGCCTGGAGTGTCACATCGACGCCAGCCACTGAAGCTTTCTTT
CAWSVTSTPATEAFF
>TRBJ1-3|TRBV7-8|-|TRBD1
TGTGCCAGCAGCCACAGGGGGAGTACTGGAAACACCATATATTTT
CASSHRGSTGNTIYF
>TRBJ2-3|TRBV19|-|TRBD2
TGTGCCAGTAGTGGTAGCGGGGGTGCAGATACGCAGTATTTT
CASSGSGGADTQYF
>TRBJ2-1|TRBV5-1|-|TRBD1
TGCGCCAGCAGCGCCGGACAGGGCCCACACAATGAGCAGTTCTTC
CASSAGQGPHNEQFF